The subject of this entry is one TCR beta chain. The CDR3 contains 14 residues. J was trimmed by 8 bases and V by 5 bases; bases with no gene match: 11. Germline CDR1 is MNHNY and CDR2 is SVGAGI (reference sequence). The data were taken from a study of technical replicates of blood from a few donors. Repertoires were generated with immunoSEQ multiplex PCR, while TCRdb's copy carries only in-frame clones and drops some. The profile shows 70,000 to 85,000 clones, 92% of them singletons. The sequence was collected from a human donor in good health. The sample consisted of T cells isolated from PBMCs. This sequence joins TRBV6-6 and TRBJ1-2; 7 positions agree with TRBD1. The CDR3 DNA reads as TGTGCCAGCAGTCCCCGGGGGCAGGGGGAAGGCTACACCTTC. It yields the protein CASSPRGQGEGYTF.